This T cell receptor beta chain stems from a study of CD8+ T cells in alopecia areata. Study-level information: Patients received oral tofacitinib, 5 to 10 mg twice daily, for moderate-to-severe alopecia areata.

Overall study findings and caveats: During tofacitinib treatment, many expanded lesional clones remained in scalp and blood. Any link of baseline CD8+ expansion to response, resting on one nonresponder, remains uncertain.

It was cDNA, reverse transcribed from extracted RNA, that served as the sequencing template. Data came from immunoSEQ multiplex PCR; TCRdb stores just in-frame clones and leaves some out. Altogether fewer than 250,000 clones are present, 55% to 70% being singletons, with the ten largest covering about 4.2%. The treatment denotes: oral pan-JAK inhibitor, 5-10 mg twice daily. Peripheral blood and lesional scalp punch biopsies came from alopecia areata patients. Trimming at V came to 5 bases and at J to 1 base, leaving 2 bases not matched to a gene. CDR1 is ENHRY and CDR2 is SYGVKD in the germline V gene. The length of the CDR3 is 15 residues. This clone turned up a few times. Antigen unknown.

The specimen comprised CD4+ T cells sorted from blood, sampled at week 4, from a patient treated with tofacitinib. The origin of this receptor is a human donor with alopecia areata. The chain employs TRBV10-3 and TRBJ2-3, with 11 bases lining up with TRBD2. The CDR3 is CAISRTSGRTDTQYF. The CDR3 DNA follows: TGTGCCATCAGTCGGACTAGCGGGCGCACAGATACGCAGTATTTT.